This T cell receptor beta chain was found in a study of T-cell reconstitution after alpha-beta-depleted transplantation in children (TCRdb year 2016). In the study overall: T-cell immune reconstitution after TCRalphabeta/CD19-depleted allogeneic hematopoietic cell transplantation in children was quantitatively tracked in the study by means of TCR repertoire profiling.

This clonotype was detected a few times. Its target antigen remains unknown. No base quality values were provided; no much bigger clone lies one nucleotide off. Receptor amplification or capture employed PCR. Sequencing took place on an Illumina HiSeq 2500. To normalize quantification of the TCRbeta repertoire, the TCR libraries were built with molecular barcoding that relied on unique molecular identifiers. Using fastp trimming at Q25 and MiXCR clonotype assembly, TCRdb reanalyzed the public sequencing data and kept in-frame beta chains. Duplicate CDR3 protein sequences are folded into a single record with the most common DNA and genes. The sample records around 380,000 distinct CDR3 sequences, around 9.9% of which are singletons. Approximately 5% of the sample rests with the top ten. The germline V gene (reference sequence) gives CDR1 as DFQATT and CDR2 as SNEGSKA. Including the terminal cysteine and phenylalanine, the CDR3 comprises 15 residues. The sequence is cut down to CDR3 DNA, 45 bases in frame from base 1. V drops 6 bases and J drops 0 bases, leaving 12 bases in between.

The chain employs TRBV20-1 and TRBJ1-6; no D segment can be confidently identified. Sequenced here: PBMCs from the stem cell graft donor, sampled from the stem cell graft. The clonotype was recovered from a human donor who donated a stem cell graft to a child with acute myeloid leukemia. The DNA reads as follows: TGCAGTGCCGCGGAGGCGCGCTCCTATAATTCACCCCTCCACTTT. Its amino acids are CSAAEARSYNSPLHF.